The 32 T cell receptor beta chains below were found in one sample sequenced in a study of control samples from healthy donors and cancer patients. Using immunoSEQ multiplex PCR, the repertoire was profiled, and TCRdb retains in-frame clones only, with some absent. The sample includes some 220,000 clones, around 94% of them seen just once. The sequencing sample was made of blood. These receptors originate from a middle-aged man in good health.

This clone is a singleton in its sample. DNA of the CDR3: TGCGCCAGCAGCTACTCCGGGACGTCGTCCTACGAGCAGTACTTC. This sequence encodes CASSYSGTSSYEQYF. The chain has TRBV5-1 and TRBJ2-7; D may match TRBD1 or TRBD2 (5 bases each). The V gene lost 3 bases and the J gene lost 1 base, with 14 bases spanning the gap. The CDR3 loop spans 15 amino acids. Germline CDR1 and CDR2: SGHRS and YFSETQ.

The chain links TRBV19 to TRBJ1-5, with D possibly being TRBD1 (5 bases). Trimming cost V 5 bases and J 0 bases, with 11 bases left between them. This CDR3 region has 15 residues. Germline V gene sequence: CDR1 LNHDA, CDR2 SQIVND (reference sequence). DNA for the CDR3: TGTGCCAGTAGTCGGGACGTAAATAGCAATCAGCCCCAGCATTTT. Encoded protein: CASSRDVNSNQPQHF.

The chain uses TRBV19 and TRBJ2-5; 7 bases are shared with TRBD2. Unmatched junction bases numbered 7, after V lost 3 bases and J lost 0 bases. The CDR3 is 16 residues long. Germline V gives CDR1 LNHDA, CDR2 SQIVND (reference sequence). The CDR3 here is CASSMRGREDQETQYF. For the CDR3, the DNA is TGTGCCAGTAGTATGCGGGGCCGGGAGGACCAAGAGACCCAGTACTTC.

The chain combines TRBV28 with TRBJ1-5, with TRBD1 as a possible D gene (6 bases). This CDR3 has 14 residues. Germline V lookup: CDR1 MDHEN, CDR2 SYDVKM. The CDR3 loop reads CAHNREGGNQPQHF. CDR3 DNA sequence: TGTGCACACAACAGGGAAGGGGGCAATCAGCCCCAGCATTTT.

This chain joins TRBV7-7 and TRBJ2-3; 7 bases match TRBD1. Germline trimming cut 2 bases from V and 5 bases from J; bases unmatched to any gene: 10. Germline-derived CDR1 and CDR2 are SSHAT and FNYEAQ (reference sequence). The CDR3 is 16 amino acids. The CDR3 spells CASSLLQGLQGDTQYF. The CDR3 DNA reads TGTGCCAGCAGCTTATTACAGGGGCTCCAGGGAGATACGCAGTATTTT. Using reference TRBV7-7 and TRBJ2-3 for the parts outside the CDR3, the full variable domain is GAGVSQSPRYKVTKRGQDVTLRCDPISSHATLYWYQQALGQGPEFLTYFNYEAQPDKSGLPSDRFSAERPEGSISTLTIQRTEQRDSAMYRCASSLLQGLQGDTQYFGPGTRLTVL.

The chain couples TRBV6-6 to TRBJ1-5; D remains unclear. The CDR3 loop spans 15 amino acids. V was cut by 0 bases and J by 0 bases, with 6 bases left in between. The germline V gene encodes CDR1 MNHNY and CDR2 SVGAGI (reference sequence). The CDR3: CASSYSPTSNQPQHF. The CDR3 bases are TGTGCCAGCAGTTACTCCCCGACTAGCAATCAGCCCCAGCATTTT.

This chain links TRBV28 with TRBJ1-5, with a possible D match to TRBD1 (5 bases). Germline CDR1 is MDHEN and CDR2 is SYDVKM. The CDR3 is 15 amino acids. Trimming shortened V by 6 bases and J by 0 bases, and 12 bases separated the two germline ends. CDR3: CASRSDRYSNQPQHF. CDR3 in DNA: TGTGCCAGCAGGTCCGACAGATATAGCAATCAGCCCCAGCATTTT.

The rearrangement joins TRBV4-1 to TRBJ1-5; D unclear. Germline V gene data show CDR1 as MGHRA and CDR2 as YSYEKL. CDR3 size: 13 residues. The germline V and J ends were trimmed by 4 bases and 4 bases, with 8 bases remaining between them. The CDR3 nucleotides read TGCGCCAGCAGCCCGGAGGGAAATCAGCCCCAGCATTTT. Amino acid sequence: CASSPEGNQPQHF.

The genes are TRBV29-1 and TRBJ2-7, with D perhaps TRBD1 (6 bases). Germline CDR1 and CDR2: SQVTM and ANQGSEA. The CDR3 runs 15 residues. Trimming left V 4 bases short and J 2 bases short, with 18 bases between. The CDR3 bases are TGCAGCGTTGCGAATATTTTAGGACAGCCCTACGAGCAGTACGTC. It yields the protein CSVANILGQPYEQYV.

The rearrangement uses TRBV19 and TRBJ1-1; a possible D gene is TRBD1 (5 bases). V dropped 9 bases and J dropped 5 bases, with 16 bases sitting between them. The germline V gene has CDR1 LNHDA and CDR2 SQIVND (reference sequence). The CDR3 sequence is 13 residues long. In nucleotides, the CDR3 is TGTGCCAGCTCGGGACTTCCCGGGACTGAAGCTTTCTTT. It encodes CASSGLPGTEAFF.

On this clone: Germline is not matched at one junction end, which may reflect a read error. The genes are TRBV9 and TRBJ2-3; 8 nucleotides match TRBD2. This CDR3 is built from 18 residues. Looked up from germline, CDR1 is SGDLS and CDR2 is YYNGEE. The CDR3 protein is CPSRDTRGAGRGVDTQYF. The CDR3 nucleotides read TGTCCCAGCCGCGATACGCGGGGGGCGGGGCGGGGGGTAGATACGCAGTATTTT.

The chain carries TRBV5-1 and TRBJ2-1, with no clear D. Germline V gene data show CDR1 as SGHRS and CDR2 as YFSETQ. V shed 0 bases and J shed 10 bases, with 8 bases lying between them. The CDR3 runs to 12 residues. For the CDR3, the DNA is TGCGCCAGCAGCTTGGGGCTCCGCGAGCAGTTCTTC. The encoded protein is CASSLGLREQFF.

Details on this clone: The identical CDR3 is also encoded by other nucleotide sequences in the sample. This chain joins TRBV19 and TRBJ2-2, with TRBD1 identical over 10 bases. V shed 6 bases, J shed 5 bases, and the junction held 3 bases outside the gene matches. Germline CDR1 is LNHDA and CDR2 is SQIVND (reference sequence). The CDR3 is 14 residues long. CDR3 nucleotide sequence: TGTGCCAGTAGCGACAGGGGGCGAACCGGGGAGCTGTTTTTT. This sequence encodes CASSDRGRTGELFF.

The CDR3 DNA follows: TGTGCCAGCAGCTTAGGCTTCGACACGTTAACTGGGAGGACTGAAGCTTTCTTT. Its translation is CASSLGFDTLTGRTEAFF. This chain links TRBV7-8 with TRBJ1-1; D remains unclear. Germline lookup yields CDR1 SGHVS and CDR2 FQNEAQ. The CDR3 is 18 residues long. Between the trimmed V and J ends, which lost 1 base and 5 bases, there was a span of 23 bases.

The genes are TRBV18 and TRBJ2-7; D is perhaps TRBD1 or TRBD2 (5 bases each). The CDR3 spans 15 residues. Trimming took off 3 bases at V and 7 bases at J, with 19 bases between the two ends. Germline V gene lookup returns CDR1 KGHSH and CDR2 LQKENI. The CDR3 protein is CASSPGPHAPVEQYV. The CDR3 bases are TGTGCCAGCTCACCGGGACCTCATGCCCCAGTAGAGCAGTACGTC.

This chain links TRBV7-9 with TRBJ1-2; D not resolved. Germline-derived CDR1 and CDR2 are SEHNR and FQNEAQ (reference sequence). The CDR3 is 13 amino acids. V dropped 4 bases and J dropped 0 bases, with 6 bases sitting between them. For the CDR3, the DNA is TGTGCCAGCAGCTCTATTACTAACTATGGCTACACCTTC. Its protein product is CASSSITNYGYTF.

This chain joins TRBV11-2 and TRBJ2-7; no clear D gene. Trimming took off 0 bases at V and 0 bases at J, with 18 bases between the two ends. Germline loops: CDR1 SGHAT, CDR2 FQNNGV. This CDR3 region has 18 residues. DNA of the CDR3: TGTGCCAGCAGCTTAGAGCAGAGTTTCTTACCAAGCTCCTACGAGCAGTACTTC. This codes for CASSLEQSFLPSSYEQYF.

The chain carries TRBV28 and TRBJ1-2, with D perhaps TRBD1 (6 bases). The V gene lost 7 bases and the J gene lost 5 bases, with 17 bases spanning the gap. This CDR3 region has 14 residues. CDR1 and CDR2 (germline): MDHEN, SYDVKM. The chain's CDR3 is CASTLGTGRYGYTF. The CDR3 region has the DNA TGTGCCAGCACCCTCGGCACAGGGAGGTATGGCTACACCTTC.

The genes are TRBV11-2 and TRBJ1-5; D gene ambiguous. CDR1 SGHAT and CDR2 FQNNGV come from the germline V gene. CDR3 length: 12 amino acids. V lost 4 bases, J lost 3 bases, and 4 bases lay in between. The CDR3: CASSSHNQPQHF. CDR3 nucleotides: TGTGCCAGCAGCTCTCACAATCAGCCCCAGCATTTT.

The chain carries TRBV6-5 and TRBJ2-1; D not resolved. The V gene lost 3 bases and the J gene lost 1 base, with 7 bases spanning the gap. The CDR3 contains 14 residues. Germline lookup yields CDR1 MNHEY and CDR2 SVGAGI. The CDR3 DNA follows: TGTGCCAGCAGTTATTTGAATTCCTACAATGAGCAGTTCTTC. This encodes CASSYLNSYNEQFF.

V gene TRBV6-5 combines with J gene TRBJ2-2; unclear D gene. The germline V gene encodes CDR1 MNHEY and CDR2 SVGAGI. With 2 bases removed from V and 2 bases from J, the gap between germline ends came to 9 bases. The CDR3 runs to 15 residues. As DNA, the CDR3 is TGTGCCAGCAGTTACGGACGGTCCAACACCGGGGAGCTGTTTTTT. It is translated as CASSYGRSNTGELFF.

V is TRBV4-2 and J is TRBJ1-2; D may be TRBD1 (6 bases). The ends were cut back, 3 bases at V and 6 bases at J, with 17 bases in the middle. Germline V gives CDR1 LGHNA, CDR2 YNFKEQ. This CDR3 is built from 15 residues. This chain's CDR3 is CASSQEKHRDHGYTF. CDR3 bases: TGTGCCAGCAGCCAGGAAAAGCACAGGGACCATGGCTACACCTTC.

The chain has TRBV30 and TRBJ1-1; the D is unclear. Germline V gene sequence: CDR1 GTSNPN, CDR2 SVGIG (reference sequence). This CDR3 has 13 amino acids. The germline V and J ends were trimmed by 3 bases and 1 base, with 9 bases remaining between them. CDR3 sequence reads: CAWRGTANTEAFF. In nucleotides, the CDR3 is TGTGCCTGGAGGGGAACAGCGAACACTGAAGCTTTCTTT.

The rearrangement joins TRBV28 to TRBJ1-1; D call uncertain. Germline lookup yields CDR1 MDHEN and CDR2 SYDVKM. This CDR3 is built from 13 residues. V was cut by 3 bases and J by 2 bases, with 7 bases left in between. The CDR3 region has the DNA TGTGCCAGCAGTTTGGAAACTAACACTGAAGCTTTCTTT. Translation: CASSLETNTEAFF.

This chain joins TRBV10-3 and TRBJ1-4; maybe TRBD1 (5 bases). The CDR3 is 16 residues long. Germline V lookup: CDR1 ENHRY, CDR2 SYGVKD. V was clipped by 2 bases and J by 8 bases, with 18 bases between them. The DNA of the CDR3 is TGTGCCATCAGTGAGCGTGGGGGGGGGAGAGGCGAAAAACTGTTTTTT. Its protein is CAISERGGGRGEKLFF.

The gene calls are TRBV21-1 and TRBJ1-6. TRBV21-1 is given as a pseudogene. The CDR3 covers 15 residues. The CDR3 DNA reads as TGTGCCAGCAGCAAAGGGGGAGCCTATAATTCACCCCTCCACTTT. Translating it yields CASSKGGAYNSPLHF.

J is TRBJ2-4 and V is TRBV2; the match to TRBD1 covers 7 bases. CDR1 and CDR2 from the germline V gene are SNHLY and FYNNEI. This CDR3 is 16 amino acids long. After removal of 4 bases from V and 2 bases from J, the junction contained 8 bases not matched to a gene. The CDR3 DNA reads TGTGCCAGCAGTGTGGGGACAGTTCGTACCAAAAACATTCAGTACTTC. Amino acids: CASSVGTVRTKNIQYF. The full variable domain, rest sourced from reference TRBV2 and TRBJ2-4, is EPEVTQTPSHQVTQMGQEVILRCVPISNHLYFYWYRQILGQKVEFLVSFYNNEISEKSEIFDDQFSVERPDGSNFTLKIRSTKLEDSAMYFCASSVGTVRTKNIQYFGAGTRLSVL.

This clone occurred once. This chain joins TRBV2 and TRBJ1-6; D perhaps matches TRBD1 (5 bases). The ends were cut back, 6 bases at V and 4 bases at J, with 13 bases in the middle. From germline, CDR1 is SNHLY and CDR2 FYNNEI. The CDR3 covers 15 residues. The CDR3: CASSQTAGYNSPLHF. DNA of the CDR3: TGTGCCAGCAGCCAGACAGCCGGGTATAATTCACCCCTCCACTTT.

The chain recombines TRBV19 with TRBJ1-2; D perhaps matches TRBD1 (6 bases). This CDR3 comprises 15 residues. Germline CDR1 is LNHDA and CDR2 is SQIVND (reference sequence). V lost 4 bases, J lost 7 bases, and 19 bases lay in between. This chain's CDR3 is CASSTGGVSISGYTF. CDR3 in DNA: TGTGCCAGTAGTACCGGGGGCGTTTCCATAAGTGGCTACACCTTC.

This chain uses TRBV5-1 with TRBJ2-1; D gene unclear. From germline, CDR1 is SGHRS and CDR2 YFSETQ. V lost 0 bases and J lost 6, with 10 bases in between. CDR3 length equals 14 residues. The CDR3, as DNA: TGCGCCAGCAGCTTGGACTGGGCCCCCAATGAGCAGTTCTTC. It codes for CASSLDWAPNEQFF.

The chain has TRBV11-2 and TRBJ1-2; a possible D gene is TRBD1 (5 bases). The length of the CDR3 is 13 residues. Germline V gene lookup returns CDR1 SGHAT and CDR2 FQNNGV. The ends were cut back, 5 bases at V and 6 bases at J, with 13 bases in the middle. The CDR3 DNA sequence: TGTGCCAGCAGCCGGGACCTTAAGGATGGCTACACCTTC. This translates into CASSRDLKDGYTF.

The chain couples TRBV14 to TRBJ1-5; TRBD1 is a possible D gene (6 bases). Between the trimmed V and J ends, which lost 4 bases and 7 bases, there was a span of 11 bases. Germline lookup yields CDR1 SGHDN and CDR2 FVKESK. The CDR3 has 13 residues. CDR3 loop: CASSPGHNQPQHF. The CDR3, as DNA: TGTGCCAGCAGCCCGGGACATAACCAGCCCCAGCATTTT.